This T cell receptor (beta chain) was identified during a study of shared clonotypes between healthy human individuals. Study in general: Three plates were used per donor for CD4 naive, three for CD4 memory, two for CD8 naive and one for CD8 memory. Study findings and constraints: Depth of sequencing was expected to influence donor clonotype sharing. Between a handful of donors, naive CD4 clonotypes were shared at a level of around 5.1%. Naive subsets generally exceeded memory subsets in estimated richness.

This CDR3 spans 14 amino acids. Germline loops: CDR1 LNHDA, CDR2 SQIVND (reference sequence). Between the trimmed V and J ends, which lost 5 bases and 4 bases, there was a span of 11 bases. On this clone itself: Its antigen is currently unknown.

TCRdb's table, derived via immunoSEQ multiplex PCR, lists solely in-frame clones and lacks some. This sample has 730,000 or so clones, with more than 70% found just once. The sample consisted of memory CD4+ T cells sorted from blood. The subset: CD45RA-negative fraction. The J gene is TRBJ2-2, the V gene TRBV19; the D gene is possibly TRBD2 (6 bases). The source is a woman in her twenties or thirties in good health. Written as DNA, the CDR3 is TGTGCCAGTAGTTCCCCCGGGAGCACCGGGGAGCTGTTTTTT. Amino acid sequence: CASSSPGSTGELFF.